This T cell receptor (beta chain) emerged from a study of blood T cell repertoires in COVID-19. Overall study: COVID-19 samples collected from the United States, Italy and Spain covered acute and convalescent phases.

Those enrolled, adults aged roughly 18 to 89 years, came from some 23 US areas. Self-reported history from a screening survey and questionnaire set each donor's cohort. In the original workflow: Estimation of nucleated cell counts was performed using reference gene primer amplification. Sequencing was performed with immunoSEQ multiplex PCR; in TCRdb, only in-frame clones are kept and a portion is missing. V and J calls and clone size are copied from that table; D and trimming were computed from the DNA. This table has a few hundred thousand clones, about 91% appearing once. The material sequenced was PBMCs or T cells enriched from blood (not recorded which). The clonotype was recovered from a woman between 40 and 55 years old with acute COVID-19.

This chain's CDR3 is CATSRDRGATTDTQYF. The CDR3 region has the DNA TGTGCCACCAGCAGAGATCGGGGGGCTACGACAGATACGCAGTATTTT. The chain links TRBV15 to TRBJ2-3; D is possibly TRBD2 (7 bases). The CDR3 runs 16 residues. Germline V lookup: CDR1 LNHNV, CDR2 YYDKDF (reference sequence). V was shortened by 0 bases and J by 3 bases, with 13 bases between the two germline ends. The full variable domain, completed using reference TRBV15 and TRBJ2-3, is DAMVIQNPRYQVTQFGKPVTLSCSQTLNHNVMYWYQQKSSQAPKLLFHYYDKDFNNEADTPDNFQSRRPNTSFCFLDIRSPGLGDTAMYLCATSRDRGATTDTQYFGPGTRLTVL.